This T cell receptor (beta chain) appears in the sequencing data of a study of blood T cell repertoires in COVID-19. Study in general: PBMCs, B-cell-depleted T cells, or T cells provided the cDNA or gDNA that made up the material.

Study processing details: From reference gene primer amplification, estimates of nucleated cell counts were derived. Clones were sequenced by immunoSEQ multiplex PCR, and TCRdb holds only the in-frame ones, with some missing. The V and J calls and the clone size are those of that table, but D and trimming were determined from the DNA. Among tens of thousands of clones listed, 88% were seen once. V lost 5 bases, J lost 7 bases, and 6 bases stayed unmatched. The CDR3 consists of 13 residues. From germline, CDR1 is SGHRS and CDR2 YFSETQ. This clone has just one count. Material: peripheral blood. The receptor's source is a man aged 45-65 years with active COVID-19. V usage is TRBV5-1 and J usage is TRBJ2-1; 7 bases line up with TRBD1. CDR3 protein: CASRWDRRNEQFF. The CDR3 DNA reads TGCGCCAGCAGGTGGGACAGACGAAATGAGCAGTTCTTC. The variable domain in full, with the rest retrieved from reference TRBV5-1 and TRBJ2-1, is KAGVTQTPRYLIKTRGQQVTLSCSPISGHRSVSWYQQTPGQGLQFLFEYFSETQRNKGNFPGRFSGRQFSNSRSEMNVSTLELGDSALYLCASRWDRRNEQFFGPGTRLTVL.